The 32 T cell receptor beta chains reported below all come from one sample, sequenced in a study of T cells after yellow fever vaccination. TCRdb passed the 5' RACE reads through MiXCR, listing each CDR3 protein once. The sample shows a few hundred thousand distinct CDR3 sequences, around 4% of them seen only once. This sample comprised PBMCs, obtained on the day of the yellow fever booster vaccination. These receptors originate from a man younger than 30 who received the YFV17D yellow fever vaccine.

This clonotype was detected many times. The CDR3 spells CASSWDGENTEAFF. CDR3 coding DNA: TGCGCCAGCAGCTGGGACGGAGAGAACACTGAAGCTTTCTTT. This chain uses TRBV5-1 with TRBJ1-1, with D perhaps TRBD1 (5 bases). The CDR3 is made up of 14 amino acids. Trimming pared 3 bases from V and 1 base from J, leaving 10 bases between. Germline assignment: CDR1 SGHRS and CDR2 YFSETQ.

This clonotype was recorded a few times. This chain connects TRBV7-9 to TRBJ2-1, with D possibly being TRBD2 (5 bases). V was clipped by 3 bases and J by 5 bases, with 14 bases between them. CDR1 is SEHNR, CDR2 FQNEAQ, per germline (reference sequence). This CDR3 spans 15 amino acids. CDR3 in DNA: TGTGCCAGCAGCTTTAGGACTCGGACGGACAATGAGCAGTTCTTC. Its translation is CASSFRTRTDNEQFF.

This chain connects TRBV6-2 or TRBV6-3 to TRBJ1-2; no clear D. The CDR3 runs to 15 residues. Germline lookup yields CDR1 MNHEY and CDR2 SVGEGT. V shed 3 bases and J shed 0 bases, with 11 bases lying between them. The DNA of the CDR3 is TGTGCCAGCAGTTATCCGGGAAAAGCTAACTATGGCTACACCTTC. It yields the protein CASSYPGKANYGYTF.

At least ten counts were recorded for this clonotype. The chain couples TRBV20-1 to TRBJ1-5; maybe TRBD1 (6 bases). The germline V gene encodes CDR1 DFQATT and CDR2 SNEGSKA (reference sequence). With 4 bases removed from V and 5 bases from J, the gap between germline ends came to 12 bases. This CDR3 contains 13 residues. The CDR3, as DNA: TGCAGTGCTATGGGGGGCCTTTATCAGCCCCAGCATTTT. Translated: CSAMGGLYQPQHF.

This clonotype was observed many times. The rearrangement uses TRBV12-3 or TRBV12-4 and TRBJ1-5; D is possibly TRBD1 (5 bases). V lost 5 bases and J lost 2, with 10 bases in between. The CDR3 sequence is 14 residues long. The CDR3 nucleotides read TGTGCCAGCAGTCTGGGACTGGGCAATCAGCCCCAGCATTTT. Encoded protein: CASSLGLGNQPQHF.

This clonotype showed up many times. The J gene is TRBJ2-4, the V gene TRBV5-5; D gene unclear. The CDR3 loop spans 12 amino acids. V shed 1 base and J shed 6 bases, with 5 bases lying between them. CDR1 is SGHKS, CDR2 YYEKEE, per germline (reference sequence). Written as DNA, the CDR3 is TGTGCCAGCAGCTTGCCGGGAAACATTCAGTACTTC. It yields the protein CASSLPGNIQYF. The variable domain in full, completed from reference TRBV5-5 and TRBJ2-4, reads DAGVTQSPTHLIKTRGQQVTLRCSPISGHKSVSWYQQVLGQGPQFIFQYYEKEERGRGNFPDRFSARQFPNYSSELNVNALLLGDSALYLCASSLPGNIQYFGAGTRLSVL.

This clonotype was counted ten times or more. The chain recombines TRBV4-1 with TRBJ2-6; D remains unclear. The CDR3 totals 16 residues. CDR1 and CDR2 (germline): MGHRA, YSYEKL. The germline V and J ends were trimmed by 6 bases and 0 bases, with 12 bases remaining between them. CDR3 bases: TGCGCCAGCAGGTTCTCGGGCGCCTCTGGGGCCAACGTCCTGACTTTC. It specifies CASRFSGASGANVLTF.

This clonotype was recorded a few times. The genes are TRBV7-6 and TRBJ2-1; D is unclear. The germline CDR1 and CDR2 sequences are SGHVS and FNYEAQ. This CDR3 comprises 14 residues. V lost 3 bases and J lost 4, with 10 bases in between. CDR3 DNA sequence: TGTGCCAGCAGCTTGGGCGGAGAGTACAATGAGCAGTTCTTC. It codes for CASSLGGEYNEQFF. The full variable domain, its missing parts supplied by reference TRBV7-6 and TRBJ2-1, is GAGVSQSPRYKVTKRGQDVALRCDPISGHVSLYWYRQALGQGPEFLTYFNYEAQQDKSGLPNDRFSAERPEGSISTLTIQRTEQRDSAMYRCASSLGGEYNEQFFGPGTRLTVL.

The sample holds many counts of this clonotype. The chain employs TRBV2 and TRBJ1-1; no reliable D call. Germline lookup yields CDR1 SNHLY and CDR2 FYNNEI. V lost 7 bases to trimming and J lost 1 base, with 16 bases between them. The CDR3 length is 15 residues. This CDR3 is CASTGRGRGNTEAFF. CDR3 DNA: TGTGCCAGCACAGGTCGGGGTCGAGGGAACACTGAAGCTTTCTTT.

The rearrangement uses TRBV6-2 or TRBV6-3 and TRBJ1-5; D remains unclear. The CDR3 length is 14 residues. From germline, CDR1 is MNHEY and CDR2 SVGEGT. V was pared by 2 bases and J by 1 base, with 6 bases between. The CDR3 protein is CASSYVQSNQPQHF. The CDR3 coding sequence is TGTGCCAGCAGTTACGTCCAGAGCAATCAGCCCCAGCATTTT.

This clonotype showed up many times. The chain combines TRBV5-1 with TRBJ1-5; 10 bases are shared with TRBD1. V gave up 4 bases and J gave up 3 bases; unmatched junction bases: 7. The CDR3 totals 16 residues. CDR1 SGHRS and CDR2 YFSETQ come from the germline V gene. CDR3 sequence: CASSLEGQGHNQPQHF. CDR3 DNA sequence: TGCGCCAGCAGCCTGGAGGGACAGGGGCACAATCAGCCCCAGCATTTT.

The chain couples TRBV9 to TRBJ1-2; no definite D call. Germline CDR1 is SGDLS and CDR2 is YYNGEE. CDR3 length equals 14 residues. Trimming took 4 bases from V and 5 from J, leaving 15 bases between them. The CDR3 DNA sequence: TGTGCCAGCAGCCGATCCGCCGTCGAATATGGCTACACCTTC. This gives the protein CASSRSAVEYGYTF.

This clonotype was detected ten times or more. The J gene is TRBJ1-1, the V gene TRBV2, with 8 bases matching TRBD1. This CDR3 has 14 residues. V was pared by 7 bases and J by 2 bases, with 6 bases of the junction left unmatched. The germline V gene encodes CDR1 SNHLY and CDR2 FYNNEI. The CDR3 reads CASKAGGFNTEAFF. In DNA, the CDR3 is TGTGCCAGCAAGGCAGGGGGCTTCAACACTGAAGCTTTCTTT.

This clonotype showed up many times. The CDR3 DNA sequence: TGTGCCAGCAGCTTGGGACAGGGTCGCGCGCAGTTCTTC. The encoded protein is CASSLGQGRAQFF. This chain connects TRBV7-2 to TRBJ2-1; 9 bases match TRBD1. There are 13 residues in the CDR3. The ends lost 3 bases at V and 12 bases at J; junction bases unmatched: 6. Germline V gene sequence: CDR1 SGHTA, CDR2 FQGNSA.

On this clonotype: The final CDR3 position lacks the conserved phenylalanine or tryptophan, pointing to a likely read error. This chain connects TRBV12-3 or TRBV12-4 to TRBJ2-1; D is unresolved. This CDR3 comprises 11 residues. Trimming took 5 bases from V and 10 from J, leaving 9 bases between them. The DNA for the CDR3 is TGTGCCAGCAGTCCCTCTTCGGAGCAGTTCTCC. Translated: CASSPSSEQFS.

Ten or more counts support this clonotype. CDR3 sequence reads: CASSLELASGELFF. The CDR3 DNA reads as TGTGCCAGCAGCTTGGAACTAGCATCCGGGGAGCTGTTTTTT. This chain connects TRBV5-4 to TRBJ2-2; D is perhaps TRBD2 (6 bases). V dropped 0 bases and J dropped 6 bases, with 9 bases sitting between them. The CDR3 sequence is 14 residues long. The germline CDR1 and CDR2 sequences are SGHNT and YYREEE (reference sequence).

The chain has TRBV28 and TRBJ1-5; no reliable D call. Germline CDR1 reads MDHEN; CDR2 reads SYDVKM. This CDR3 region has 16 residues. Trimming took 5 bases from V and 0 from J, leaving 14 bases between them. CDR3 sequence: CASSTSSGSSNQPQHF. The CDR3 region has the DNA TGTGCCAGCAGTACCTCTTCTGGGAGTAGCAATCAGCCCCAGCATTTT.

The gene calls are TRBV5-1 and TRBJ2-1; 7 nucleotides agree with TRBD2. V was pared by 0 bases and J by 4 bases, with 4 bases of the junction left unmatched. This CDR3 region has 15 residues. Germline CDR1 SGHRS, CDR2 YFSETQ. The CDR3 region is CASSLEASGYNEQFF. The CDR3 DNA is TGCGCCAGCAGCTTGGAGGCTAGCGGATACAATGAGCAGTTCTTC.

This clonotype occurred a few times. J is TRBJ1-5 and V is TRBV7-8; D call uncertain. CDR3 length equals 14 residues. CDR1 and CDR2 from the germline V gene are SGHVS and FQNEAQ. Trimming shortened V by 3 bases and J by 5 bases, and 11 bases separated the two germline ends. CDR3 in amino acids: CASSFQDTDQPQHF. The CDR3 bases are TGTGCCAGCAGCTTCCAAGACACCGATCAGCCCCAGCATTTT. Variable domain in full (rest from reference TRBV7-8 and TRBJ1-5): GAGVSQSPRYKVAKRGQDVALRCDPISGHVSLFWYQQALGQGPEFLTYFQNEAQLDKSGLPSDRFFAERPEGSVSTLKIQRTQQEDSAVYLCASSFQDTDQPQHFGDGTRLSIL.

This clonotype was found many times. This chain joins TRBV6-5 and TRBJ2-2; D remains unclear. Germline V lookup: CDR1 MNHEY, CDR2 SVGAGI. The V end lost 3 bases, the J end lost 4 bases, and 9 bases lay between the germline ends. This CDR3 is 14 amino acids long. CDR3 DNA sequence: TGTGCCAGCAGTTATGGTCGGTTCACCGGGGAGCTGTTTTTT. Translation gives CASSYGRFTGELFF.

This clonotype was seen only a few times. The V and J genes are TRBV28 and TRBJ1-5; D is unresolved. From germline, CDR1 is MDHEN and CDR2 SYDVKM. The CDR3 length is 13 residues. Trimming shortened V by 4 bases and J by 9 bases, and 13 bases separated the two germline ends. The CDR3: CASSSLTPRPQHF. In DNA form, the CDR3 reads TGTGCCAGCAGTTCGTTGACCCCCCGGCCCCAGCATTTT.

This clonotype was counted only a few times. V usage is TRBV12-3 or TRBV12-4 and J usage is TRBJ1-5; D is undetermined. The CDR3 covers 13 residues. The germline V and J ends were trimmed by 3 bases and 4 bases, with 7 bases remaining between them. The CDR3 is CASSFRTNQPQHF. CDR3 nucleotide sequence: TGTGCCAGCAGTTTTCGGACGAATCAGCCCCAGCATTTT.

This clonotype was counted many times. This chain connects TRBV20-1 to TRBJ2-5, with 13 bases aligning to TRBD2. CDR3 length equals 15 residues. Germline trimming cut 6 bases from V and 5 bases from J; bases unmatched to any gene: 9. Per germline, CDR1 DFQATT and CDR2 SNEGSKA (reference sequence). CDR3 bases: TGCAGTGCCGAAACCGGGACTAGCGGGGACGAGACCCAGTACTTC. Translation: CSAETGTSGDETQYF.

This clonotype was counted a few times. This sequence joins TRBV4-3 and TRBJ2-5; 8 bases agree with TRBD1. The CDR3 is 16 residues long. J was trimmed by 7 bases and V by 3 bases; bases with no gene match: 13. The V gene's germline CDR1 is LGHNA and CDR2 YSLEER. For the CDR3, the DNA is TGCGCCAGCAGCCAGTCCGGGACAGGTCCGGGATTGACCCAGTACTTC. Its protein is CASSQSGTGPGLTQYF.

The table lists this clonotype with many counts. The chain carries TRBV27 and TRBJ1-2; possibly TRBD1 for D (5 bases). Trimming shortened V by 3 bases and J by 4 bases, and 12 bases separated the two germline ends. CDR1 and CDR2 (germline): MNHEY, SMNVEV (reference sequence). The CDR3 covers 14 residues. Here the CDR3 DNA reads TGTGCCAGCAGTTTCGTGGGGCGGGGCTATGGCTACACCTTC. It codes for CASSFVGRGYGYTF.

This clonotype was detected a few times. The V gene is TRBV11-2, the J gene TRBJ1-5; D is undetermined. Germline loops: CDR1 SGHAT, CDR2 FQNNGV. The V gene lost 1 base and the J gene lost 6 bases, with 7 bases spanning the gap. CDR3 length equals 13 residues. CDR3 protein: CASSLGLLQPQHF. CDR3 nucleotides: TGTGCCAGCAGCTTAGGCCTTCTTCAGCCCCAGCATTTT.

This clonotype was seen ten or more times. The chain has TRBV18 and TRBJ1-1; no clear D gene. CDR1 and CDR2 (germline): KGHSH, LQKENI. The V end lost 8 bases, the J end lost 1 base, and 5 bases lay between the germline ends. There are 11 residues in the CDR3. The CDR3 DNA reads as TGTGCCAGCAGCCGGAACACTGAAGCTTTCTTT. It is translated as CASSRNTEAFF.

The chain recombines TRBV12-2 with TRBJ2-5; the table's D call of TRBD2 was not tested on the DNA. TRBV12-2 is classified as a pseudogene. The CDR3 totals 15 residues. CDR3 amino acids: CASRILVYRSETQYF. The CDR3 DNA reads TGTGCAAGTCGGATACTAGTCTATCGGTCGGAGACCCAGTACTTC.

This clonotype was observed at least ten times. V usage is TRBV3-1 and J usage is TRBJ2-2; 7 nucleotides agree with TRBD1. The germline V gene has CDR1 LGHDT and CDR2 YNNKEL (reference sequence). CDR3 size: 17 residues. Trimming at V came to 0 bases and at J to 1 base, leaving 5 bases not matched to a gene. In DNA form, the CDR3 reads TGTGCCAGCAGCCAAGATCAAGGGACAGTGAACACCGGGGAGCTGTTTTTT. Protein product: CASSQDQGTVNTGELFF.

The chain's CDR3 is CASSPRDRSGSPLHF. CDR3 nucleotides: TGTGCCAGCAGTCCCCGGGACAGGTCGGGTTCACCCCTCCACTTT. V usage is TRBV12-3 or TRBV12-4 and J usage is TRBJ1-6, with TRBD1 matching over 8 bases. V shed 5 bases and J 9 bases; nucleotides not matched to a gene: 9. CDR3 length: 15 residues.

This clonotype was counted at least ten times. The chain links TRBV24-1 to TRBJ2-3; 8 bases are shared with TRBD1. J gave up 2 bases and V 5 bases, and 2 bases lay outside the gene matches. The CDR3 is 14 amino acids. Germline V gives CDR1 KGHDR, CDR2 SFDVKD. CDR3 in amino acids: CATSGTGYTDTQYF. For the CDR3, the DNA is TGTGCCACCAGTGGGACAGGGTACACAGATACGCAGTATTTT.

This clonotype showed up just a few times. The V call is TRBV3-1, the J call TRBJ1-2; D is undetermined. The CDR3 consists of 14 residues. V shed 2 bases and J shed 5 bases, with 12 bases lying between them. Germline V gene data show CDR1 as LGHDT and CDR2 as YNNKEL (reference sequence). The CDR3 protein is CASSQITAPYGYTF. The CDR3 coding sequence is TGTGCCAGCAGCCAAATTACAGCCCCGTATGGCTACACCTTC.